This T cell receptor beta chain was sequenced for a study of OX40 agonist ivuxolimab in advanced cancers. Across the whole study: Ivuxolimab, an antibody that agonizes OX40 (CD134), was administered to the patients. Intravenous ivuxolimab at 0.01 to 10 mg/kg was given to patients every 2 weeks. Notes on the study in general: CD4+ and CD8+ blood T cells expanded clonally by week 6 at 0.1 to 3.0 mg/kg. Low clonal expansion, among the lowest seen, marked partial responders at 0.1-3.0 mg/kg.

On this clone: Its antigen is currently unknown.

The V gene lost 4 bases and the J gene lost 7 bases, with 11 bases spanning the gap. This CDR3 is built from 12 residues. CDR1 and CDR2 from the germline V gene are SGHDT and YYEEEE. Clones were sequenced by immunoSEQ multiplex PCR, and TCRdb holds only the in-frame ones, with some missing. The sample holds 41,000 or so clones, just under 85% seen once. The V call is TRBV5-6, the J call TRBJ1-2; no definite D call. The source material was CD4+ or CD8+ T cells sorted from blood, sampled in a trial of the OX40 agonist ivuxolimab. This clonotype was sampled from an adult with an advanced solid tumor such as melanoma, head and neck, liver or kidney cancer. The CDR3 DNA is TGTGCCAGCAGCCCCTTACACGGTGGCTACACCTTC. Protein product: CASSPLHGGYTF.